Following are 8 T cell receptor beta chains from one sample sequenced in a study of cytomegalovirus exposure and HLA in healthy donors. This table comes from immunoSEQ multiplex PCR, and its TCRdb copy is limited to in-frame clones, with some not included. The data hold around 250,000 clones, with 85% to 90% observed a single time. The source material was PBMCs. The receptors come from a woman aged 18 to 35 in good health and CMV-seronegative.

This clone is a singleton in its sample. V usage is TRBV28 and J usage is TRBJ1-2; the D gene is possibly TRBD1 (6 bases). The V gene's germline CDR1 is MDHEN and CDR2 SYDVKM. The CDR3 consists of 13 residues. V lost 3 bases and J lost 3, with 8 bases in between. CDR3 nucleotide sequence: TGTGCCAGCAGTTTGGGGGCAGACTATGGCTACACCTTC. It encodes CASSLGADYGYTF.

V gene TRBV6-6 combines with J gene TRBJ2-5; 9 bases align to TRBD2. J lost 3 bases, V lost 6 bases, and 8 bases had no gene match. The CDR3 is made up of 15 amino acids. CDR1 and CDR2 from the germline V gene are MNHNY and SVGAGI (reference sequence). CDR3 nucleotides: TGTGCCAGCAGACCCCGGATAGCGGGGGAAGAGACCCAGTACTTC. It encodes CASRPRIAGEETQYF.

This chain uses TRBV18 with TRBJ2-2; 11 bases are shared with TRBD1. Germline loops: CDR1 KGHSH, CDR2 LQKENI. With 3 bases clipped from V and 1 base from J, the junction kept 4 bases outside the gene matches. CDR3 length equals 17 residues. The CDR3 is CASSPTGTGGNTGELFF. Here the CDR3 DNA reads TGTGCCAGCTCACCGACCGGGACAGGGGGGAACACCGGGGAGCTGTTTTTT.

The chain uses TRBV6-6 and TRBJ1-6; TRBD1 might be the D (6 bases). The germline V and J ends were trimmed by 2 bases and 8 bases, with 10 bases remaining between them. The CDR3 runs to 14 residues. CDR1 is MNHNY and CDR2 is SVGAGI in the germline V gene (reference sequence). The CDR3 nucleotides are TGTGCCAGCAGTTACGACAGGCGGGATTCACCCCTCCACTTT. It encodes CASSYDRRDSPLHF.

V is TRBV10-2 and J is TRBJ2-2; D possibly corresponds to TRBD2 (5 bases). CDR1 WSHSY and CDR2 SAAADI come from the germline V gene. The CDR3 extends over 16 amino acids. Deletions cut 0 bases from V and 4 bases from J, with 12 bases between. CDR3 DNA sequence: TGCGCCAGCAGTGAGTCGGGCCCGGCGGGCACCGGGGAGCTGTTTTTT. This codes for CASSESGPAGTGELFF.

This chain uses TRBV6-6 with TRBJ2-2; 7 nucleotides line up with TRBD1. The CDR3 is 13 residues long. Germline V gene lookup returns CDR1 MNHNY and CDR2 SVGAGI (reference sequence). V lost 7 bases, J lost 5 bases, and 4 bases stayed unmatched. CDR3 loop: CASNRQGTGELFF. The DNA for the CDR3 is TGTGCCAGCAACCGACAGGGTACCGGGGAGCTGTTTTTT.

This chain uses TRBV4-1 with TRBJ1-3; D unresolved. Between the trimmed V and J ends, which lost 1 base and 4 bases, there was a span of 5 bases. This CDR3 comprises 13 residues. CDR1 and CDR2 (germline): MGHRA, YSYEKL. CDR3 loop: CASSQAIGNTIYF. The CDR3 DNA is TGCGCCAGCAGCCAAGCTATCGGAAACACCATATATTTT.

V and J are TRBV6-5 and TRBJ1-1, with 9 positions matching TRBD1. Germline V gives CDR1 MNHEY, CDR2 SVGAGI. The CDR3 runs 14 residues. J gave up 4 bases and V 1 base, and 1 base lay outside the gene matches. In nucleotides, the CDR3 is TGTGCCAGCAGTTACTTGACAGGGGGCACTGAAGCTTTCTTT. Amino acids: CASSYLTGGTEAFF.